This TCR beta chain was identified in a study of blood T cells in healthy people across ages. Whole-study findings and limits: Donor CMV infection status was unknown, possibly confounding age-related changes in expanded clonotypes.

Total RNA was isolated from each sample in quantities of at least 5 micrograms. The use of a sample-barcoded 5' primer and a J-beta primer mix characterized a second PCR of about 7 to 12 cycles. TCRdb redid the calling of the 5' RACE reads with MiXCR, one entry per CDR3 protein. Of about a million distinct CDR3 sequences listed, around two fifths are singletons. Of note for this clonotype: The antigen is not known.

The junction had 10 bases not matched to a gene; V was cut back by 3 bases and J by 3 bases. CDR3 length: 17 amino acids. Germline V CDR1 and CDR2: SGHRS, YFSETQ. The source of this sequence is a man aged 18-30 years in good health. The sample consisted of blood. The chain is built from TRBV5-1 and TRBJ1-1; 11 nucleotides match TRBD1. CDR3 bases: TGCGCCAGCAGCTCGCGGACAGGGGGCGCGCCCGACACTGAAGCTTTCTTT. Encoded protein: CASSSRTGGAPDTEAFF. The variable domain in full, with the rest retrieved from reference TRBV5-1 and TRBJ1-1, is KAGVTQTPRYLIKTRGQQVTLSCSPISGHRSVSWYQQTPGQGLQFLFEYFSETQRNKGNFPGRFSGRQFSNSRSEMNVSTLELGDSALYLCASSSRTGGAPDTEAFFGQGTRLTVV.